The clone carrying this T cell receptor (beta chain) appeared once. The record originates from a study of neoadjuvant anti-PD-1 for oral cavity cancer. About the research overall: Patients without progression got a fourth dose around day 43.

V lost 3 bases and J 7 bases, leaving 15 bases between the germline ends. Germline loops: CDR1 PRHDT, CDR2 FYEKMQ (reference sequence). The CDR3 is made up of 15 amino acids. Clones were sequenced by immunoSEQ multiplex PCR, and TCRdb holds only the in-frame ones, with some missing. This table holds almost 7,000 clones, 72% found once. The receptor was isolated from a person aged 35 to 85 with oral cavity squamous cell carcinoma. The rearrangement joins TRBV13 to TRBJ2-2; a weak D match, TRBD1 (6 bases). Here the sequenced sample was PBMCs, taken before nivolumab (anti-PD-1) treatment. The CDR3 is CASSLYRAKGGELFF. The CDR3 DNA is TGTGCCAGCAGCTTGTACAGGGCGAAGGGCGGGGAGCTGTTTTTT.